The next 31 T cell receptor beta chains were all read from a single sample in a study of blood T cells in healthy people across ages. With a J-beta primer mix and a sample-barcoded 5' primer, a second PCR ran 7 to 11 cycles. TCRdb redid the calling of the 5' RACE reads with MiXCR, one entry per CDR3 protein. The data show 650,000 to 700,000 distinct CDR3 sequences, around 50% seen once. The source material was blood. These receptors came from a woman aged 80 or over in good health.

V is TRBV7-8 and J is TRBJ2-5; no definite D call. V dropped 5 bases and J dropped 1 base, with 5 bases sitting between them. In germline, CDR1 is SGHVS, CDR2 FQNEAQ. There are 12 residues in the CDR3. CDR3 amino acids: CASSPIQETQYF. CDR3 DNA sequence: TGTGCCAGCAGCCCGATCCAAGAGACCCAGTACTTC.

In the case of this clonotype: A much bigger clone sits one base away, suggesting this may be a read error. The genes are TRBV7-2 and TRBJ2-3; a weak D match, TRBD2 (5 bases). Trimming shortened V by 4 bases and J by 1 base, and 9 bases separated the two germline ends. Germline V gene sequence: CDR1 SGHTA, CDR2 FQGNSA. This CDR3 is built from 14 residues. The CDR3 DNA follows: TGTGCCAGCAGCTGGGCGAGGGGCACAGATACGCAGTATTTT. Translated, it gives CASSWARGTDTQYF.

This clonotype was seen only once. A junction end diverges from the germline sequence, so it may reflect a read error. The chain carries TRBV4-1 and TRBJ2-1; tentatively, D is TRBD1 (7 bases). CDR3 length: 12 amino acids. Germline V gene sequence: CDR1 MGHRA, CDR2 YSYEKL. In DNA form, the CDR3 reads TGCACCAGCAGCCAGGGGGGTAATGAGCAGTTCTTC. It translates to CTSSQGGNEQFF.

The chain combines TRBV20-1 with TRBJ1-6; D unclear. Trimming removed 3 bases at V and 10 bases at J, with 16 bases between. The CDR3 has 14 residues. Germline CDR1 and CDR2: DFQATT and SNEGSKA (reference sequence). CDR3 protein: CSARGSGVNSPLHF. The CDR3 DNA follows: TGCAGTGCTAGGGGGAGCGGGGTTAACTCACCCCTCCACTTT.

J is TRBJ2-1 and V is TRBV29-1; 7 nucleotides line up with TRBD2. The CDR3 is made up of 13 amino acids. CDR1 and CDR2 from the germline V gene are SQVTM and ANQGSEA. Trimming at V came to 3 bases and at J to 8 bases, leaving 7 bases not matched to a gene. CDR3 sequence reads: CSVDKQGGDEQFF. CDR3 DNA sequence: TGCAGCGTTGATAAGCAGGGAGGGGATGAGCAGTTCTTC.

This clonotype was recorded a few times. This sequence joins TRBV6-2 or TRBV6-3 and TRBJ1-5; TRBD1 is a possible D gene (5 bases). The CDR3 contains 15 residues. Germline CDR1 reads MNHEY; CDR2 reads SVGEGT. Between the trimmed V and J ends, which lost 8 bases and 0 bases, there was a span of 14 bases. The DNA of the CDR3 is TGTGCCAGCCGGGCCGGGGGGTATAGCAATCAGCCCCAGCATTTT. Translation: CASRAGGYSNQPQHF.

This rearrangement joins TRBV6-4 to TRBJ1-5, with a possible D match to TRBD1 (6 bases). CDR3 length: 15 amino acids. The V end lost 3 bases, the J end lost 4 bases, and 13 bases lay between the germline ends. Germline CDR1 is MRHNA and CDR2 is SNTAGT. DNA of the CDR3: TGTGCCAGCAGTGAAGCAGGGGCGGGAAATCAGCCCCAGCATTTT. Residues: CASSEAGAGNQPQHF.

This chain joins TRBV9 and TRBJ2-3, with TRBD2 as a possible D gene (6 bases). The CDR3 is 14 residues long. CDR1 and CDR2 (germline): SGDLS, YYNGEE. Trimming took 5 bases from V and 6 from J, leaving 16 bases between them. The CDR3, as DNA: TGTGCCAGCAGTGCGGTGGGACTCCCGGATACGCAGTATTTT. Translated, it gives CASSAVGLPDTQYF.

Remarks on this clonotype: A clone one base away is much larger, so this may be a read error. The chain is built from TRBV7-9 and TRBJ2-5; D possibly corresponds to TRBD2 (5 bases). CDR1 and CDR2 from the germline V gene are SEHNR and FQNEAQ (reference sequence). V lost 4 bases, J lost 11 bases, and 20 bases lay in between. There are 14 residues in the CDR3. In DNA form, the CDR3 reads TGTGCCAGCAGCTCTCCGGGATACCCCTTGGAGCAGTACTTC. It is translated as CASSSPGYPLEQYF.

The table lists this clonotype with many counts. The chain combines TRBV5-8 with TRBJ2-7; D unclear. Looked up from germline, CDR1 is SGHTS and CDR2 is YDEGEE. V was clipped by 6 bases and J by 0 bases, with 16 bases between them. The CDR3 runs to 15 residues. The DNA for the CDR3 is TGTGCCAGCACCAATATAATACTTTACTCCTACGAGCAGTACTTC. It yields the protein CASTNIILYSYEQYF.

This chain connects TRBV7-9 to TRBJ1-1, with a weak D call TRBD1 (6 bases). Trimming took off 5 bases at V and 3 bases at J, with 13 bases between the two ends. Germline V gene data show CDR1 as SEHNR and CDR2 as FQNEAQ (reference sequence). CDR3 length: 14 amino acids. The CDR3 region is CASSPYRGDTEAFF. For the CDR3, the DNA is TGTGCCAGCAGCCCTTATAGGGGGGACACTGAAGCTTTCTTT.

The chain employs TRBV20-1 and TRBJ2-7, with D tentatively TRBD2 (6 bases). Trimming cost V 2 bases and J 7 bases, with 6 bases left between them. Germline assignment: CDR1 DFQATT and CDR2 SNEGSKA (reference sequence). This CDR3 has 10 residues. The CDR3 spells CSARRGEQYF. CDR3 bases: TGCAGTGCTAGACGGGGGGAGCAGTACTTC.

Turning to this clonotype: Its ends do not fully match the called genes, so a read error is possible. The rearrangement links TRBV29-1 to TRBJ2-5, with D possibly TRBD2 on 5 matching bases. TRBJ2-7 explains the end of the DNA better; the J call may be wrong. The CDR3 extends over 11 amino acids. The germline CDR1 and CDR2 sequences are SQVTM and ANQGSEA. The CDR3 region has the DNA TGTAGCGTTGGCGCTGTGTACGAGCAGTACTTC. Its protein product is CSVGAVYEQYF.

J is TRBJ2-2 and V is TRBV12-3 or TRBV12-4; the match to TRBD1 covers 7 bases. The CDR3 has 13 residues. V lost 6 bases, J lost 5 bases, and 3 bases stayed unmatched. The CDR3 nucleotides are TGTGCCAGCAGGCTACAGGGGACCGGGGAGCTGTTTTTT. This codes for CASRLQGTGELFF.

Points on this clonotype: A much larger clone differs by one base, so this may be a read error. The V call is TRBV6-1, the J call TRBJ2-3, with D uncertain. Per germline, CDR1 MNHNS and CDR2 SASEGT. The V and J ends lost 7 bases and 5 bases respectively, with 13 bases between them. CDR3 size: 13 residues. CDR3 region: CASKRYFVDTQYF. The CDR3 nucleotides read TGTGCCAGCAAGCGATATTTCGTAGATACGCAGTATTTT.

V gene TRBV6-5 combines with J gene TRBJ1-1; D may be TRBD1 (6 bases). Germline CDR1 is MNHEY and CDR2 is SVGAGI. This CDR3 spans 15 amino acids. Trimming stripped 2 bases from V and 3 bases from J, with 13 bases between. The CDR3 reads CASSYIGGPDTEAFF. In nucleotides, the CDR3 is TGTGCCAGCAGTTACATCGGGGGGCCTGACACTGAAGCTTTCTTT.

Turning to this clonotype: It may be a read error: a sequence one base away is much more abundant. This chain links TRBV10-3 with TRBJ2-7; 10 bases fit TRBD1. CDR1 is ENHRY and CDR2 is SYGVKD in the germline V gene. The CDR3 length is 15 residues. The CDR3 sequence is CAIGEGQGISYEQYF. CDR3 coding DNA: TGTGCCATCGGTGAGGGACAGGGGATCTCCTACGAGCAGTACTTC.

This clonotype was seen repeatedly, ten times or more. The chain couples TRBV3-1 to TRBJ2-7; D is uncertain. The V end lost 5 bases, the J end lost 7 bases, and 12 bases lay between the germline ends. From germline, CDR1 is LGHDT and CDR2 YNNKEL (reference sequence). The CDR3 spans 12 residues. This chain's CDR3 is CASSSARREQYF. The DNA for the CDR3 is TGTGCCAGCAGCTCCGCGAGGCGGGAGCAGTACTTC.

The CDR3 reads CASSLPSSANTGELFF. CDR3 in DNA: TGCGCCAGCAGCTTGCCGTCTAGCGCAAACACCGGGGAGCTGTTTTTT. The chain has TRBV5-1 and TRBJ2-2, with D possibly matching TRBD2 (6 bases). CDR3 length: 16 amino acids. Trimming took 1 base from V and 2 from J, leaving 12 bases between them. CDR1 and CDR2 (germline): SGHRS, YFSETQ.

With regard to this clonotype: A much larger clone lies a single base off, so this may be a read error. The rearrangement links TRBV20-1 to TRBJ2-1; 9 nucleotides line up with TRBD2. Germline trimming cut 5 bases from V and 6 bases from J; bases unmatched to any gene: 23. CDR3 length: 19 amino acids. Germline assignment: CDR1 DFQATT and CDR2 SNEGSKA (reference sequence). The CDR3 bases are TGCAGTGCTCTTCGCGGGGGGGCTAATGCACCCTATCCCTGCAATGAGCAGTTCTTC. It codes for CSALRGGANAPYPCNEQFF.

As concerns this clonotype: A single base separates this from a much larger clone, so it may be a read error. The gene calls are TRBV9 and TRBJ2-1; possible D gene TRBD1, 6 bases. The end of the DNA fits TRBJ2-7 better, so the J call may be wrong. CDR1 is SGDLS and CDR2 is YYNGEE in the germline V gene. The CDR3 runs to 14 residues. This CDR3 is CASTPGAPYNEQYF. For the CDR3, the DNA is TGTGCCAGCACCCCAGGGGCCCCCTACAATGAGCAGTACTTC.

This chain uses TRBV10-1 with TRBJ2-2; 12 bases align to TRBD1. Germline V gene data show CDR1 as WNHNN and CDR2 as SYGVQD (reference sequence). The CDR3 has 16 residues. The trim removed 4 bases at V and 7 bases at J, leaving 7 bases unmatched. The CDR3 sequence: CASSAYGTGGIGELFF. In DNA, the CDR3 is TGCGCCAGCAGTGCCTACGGGACAGGGGGCATCGGGGAGCTGTTTTTT.

In its sample, this clonotype was seen many times. The rearrangement uses TRBV7-8 and TRBJ1-2; the match to TRBD1 covers 7 bases. The CDR3 sequence is 16 residues long. CDR1 and CDR2 (germline): SGHVS, FQNEAQ. The ends lost 1 base at V and 8 bases at J; junction bases unmatched: 13. The chain's CDR3 is CASSLEVNRGYDGYTF. As DNA, the CDR3 is TGTGCCAGCAGCTTAGAAGTCAACAGGGGTTATGACGGCTACACCTTC.

This clonotype was counted a few times. The CDR3 region is CASGFNGDTEAFF. For the CDR3, the DNA is TGTGCCAGCGGCTTTAATGGGGACACTGAAGCTTTCTTT. This chain uses TRBV3-1 with TRBJ1-1; no clear D. The V gene's germline CDR1 is LGHDT and CDR2 YNNKEL (reference sequence). The CDR3 is made up of 13 amino acids. Trimming cost V 8 bases and J 3 bases, with 13 bases left between them.

This sequence joins TRBV5-1 and TRBJ2-3; TRBD2 might be the D (6 bases). In germline, CDR1 is SGHRS, CDR2 YFSETQ. The length of the CDR3 is 13 residues. The V and J ends lost 4 bases and 5 bases respectively, with 11 bases between them. DNA of the CDR3: TGCGCCAGCAGCGTGGGGGGTGAAGATACGCAGTATTTT. As protein: CASSVGGEDTQYF. The entire variable domain, with the rest obtained from reference TRBV5-1 and TRBJ2-3, is as follows: KAGVTQTPRYLIKTRGQQVTLSCSPISGHRSVSWYQQTPGQGLQFLFEYFSETQRNKGNFPGRFSGRQFSNSRSEMNVSTLELGDSALYLCASSVGGEDTQYFGPGTRLTVL.

CDR3: CSATLPGTSYNEQFF. The CDR3 DNA follows: TGCAGTGCTACGCTGCCCGGGACAAGCTACAATGAGCAGTTCTTC. J is TRBJ2-1 and V is TRBV20-1, with a possible D match to TRBD1 (6 bases). This CDR3 has 15 amino acids. The germline V and J ends were trimmed by 4 bases and 3 bases, with 16 bases remaining between them. Germline CDR1 is DFQATT and CDR2 is SNEGSKA (reference sequence).

This chain joins TRBV7-8 and TRBJ2-3; 10 bases are a match to TRBD2. Germline V gene data show CDR1 as SGHVS and CDR2 as FQNEAQ. V gave up 7 bases and J gave up 5 bases; unmatched junction bases: 9. This CDR3 comprises 15 residues. The CDR3 nucleotides are TGTGCCAGCAACCCGAGCGGGGGGGCGCAAGATACGCAGTATTTT. This translates into CASNPSGGAQDTQYF. Full variable domain (remainder filled in from reference TRBV7-8 and TRBJ2-3): GAGVSQSPRYKVAKRGQDVALRCDPISGHVSLFWYQQALGQGPEFLTYFQNEAQLDKSGLPSDRFFAERPEGSVSTLKIQRTQQEDSAVYLCASNPSGGAQDTQYFGPGTRLTVL.

Points on this clonotype: A much larger clone differs from this one at a single base, so this may be a read error. The chain couples TRBV13 to TRBJ2-1, with D unresolved. TRBJ2-7 explains the end of the DNA better; the J call may be wrong. Per the germline V gene, CDR1 is PRHDT and CDR2 is FYEKMQ (reference sequence). This CDR3 is 16 amino acids long. The CDR3 protein is CASSLPDWMSYNEQYF. The CDR3 coding sequence is TGTGCCAGCAGCCTGCCCGACTGGATGTCCTACAATGAGCAGTACTTC.

Note on this clonotype: A much more abundant neighbour one base away suggests this may be a read error. J is TRBJ2-5 and V is TRBV27; 7 bases fit TRBD1. Per the germline V gene, CDR1 is MNHEY and CDR2 is SMNVEV (reference sequence). The CDR3 is 14 amino acids. Trimming removed 0 bases from V and 11 bases from J; junction bases left unmatched: 9. The CDR3 sequence: CASSLSAYRGEQYF. In DNA, the CDR3 is TGTGCCAGCAGTTTATCCGCCTACAGGGGTGAGCAGTACTTC.

The chain carries TRBV6-5 and TRBJ2-6, with 7 bases fitting TRBD1. Losses at the gene ends were 8 bases for V and 3 bases for J; bases not matched to a gene: 7. Germline CDR1 and CDR2: MNHEY and SVGAGI. The CDR3 has 15 residues. The CDR3 DNA reads as TGTGCCAGCCACCGACAGGGTGGTGGGGCCAACGTCCTGACTTTC. It translates to CASHRQGGGANVLTF.

This clonotype has at least ten counts. The chain is built from TRBV5-1 and TRBJ1-4, with 7 bases matching TRBD1. Trimming removed 4 bases from V and 3 bases from J; junction bases left unmatched: 6. CDR3 length: 15 amino acids. Germline V gene sequence: CDR1 SGHRS, CDR2 YFSETQ. As DNA, the CDR3 is TGCGCCAGCAGCCTCCAGACAGGGCCTAATGAAAAACTGTTTTTT. The encoded protein is CASSLQTGPNEKLFF.